There are a few counts of the clone carrying this TCR beta chain. The data belong to a study of blood T cell repertoires in COVID-19. Whole-study context: Donors in the United States, Italy and Spain gave samples during acute or convalescent COVID-19. The analysed material was cDNA or gDNA that came from T cells, B-cell-depleted T cells, or PBMCs.

Per the original methods: Counts of nucleated cells, estimated from reference gene primer amplification, were obtained. Libraries were prepared by immunoSEQ multiplex PCR; TCRdb keeps only in-frame clonotypes and omits some of them. That table is the source of V, J and clone size, and D and trimming were worked out from the DNA. This repertoire shows about 140,000 clones, over 75% found once; its top ten account for approximately 1.8%. Sample: peripheral blood. The TCR was taken from a man between 65 and 85 years old with acute or convalescent COVID-19.

The CDR3 loop is CASSMGLPPLHF. The CDR3 region has the DNA TGTGCCAGCAGTATGGGCCTTCCACCCCTCCACTTT. The chain recombines TRBV28 with TRBJ1-6; D gene uncertain. V dropped 5 bases and J dropped 11 bases, with 10 bases sitting between them. Looked up from germline, CDR1 is MDHEN and CDR2 is SYDVKM. CDR3 length equals 12 residues.